The present T cell receptor beta chain was sequenced within a study of Ad26.COV2.S vaccination and SARS-CoV-2 variants. Study background: Participants got Ad26.COV2.S intramuscularly, once or twice 56 days apart.

Treatment denoted: approximately 18 received Ad26.COV2.S at low or high dose, single or two shots; a few received placebo; per-sample allocation not given. Sampling took place 63 days after the first vaccine or placebo injection. Boston hosted the donor, who was an adult aged 18-55 years. An Ad26 vector expressing Wuhan-strain SARS-CoV-2 spike served as the vaccine. Assay used: immunoSEQ multiplex PCR; TCRdb lists only in-frame clones, some missing. This sample has over 400,000 clones; roughly 89% occur once, and the top ten carry 2.5% to 3%. This TCR came from a person between 18 and 65 years old who received the Ad26.COV2.S COVID-19 vaccine or a placebo. Sequences were derived from peripheral blood, sampled in a trial of Ad26.COV2.S vaccine versus placebo.

The CDR3 DNA reads TGTGCCAGCAGCTTAGAGTTCGGAGACCAAGAGACCCAGTACTTC. It yields the protein CASSLEFGDQETQYF. This chain uses TRBV11-3 with TRBJ2-5; D unresolved. V lost 0 bases and J 0 bases, leaving 8 bases between the germline ends. The CDR3 sequence is 15 residues long. Germline V gene sequence: CDR1 SGHNT, CDR2 YENEEA.